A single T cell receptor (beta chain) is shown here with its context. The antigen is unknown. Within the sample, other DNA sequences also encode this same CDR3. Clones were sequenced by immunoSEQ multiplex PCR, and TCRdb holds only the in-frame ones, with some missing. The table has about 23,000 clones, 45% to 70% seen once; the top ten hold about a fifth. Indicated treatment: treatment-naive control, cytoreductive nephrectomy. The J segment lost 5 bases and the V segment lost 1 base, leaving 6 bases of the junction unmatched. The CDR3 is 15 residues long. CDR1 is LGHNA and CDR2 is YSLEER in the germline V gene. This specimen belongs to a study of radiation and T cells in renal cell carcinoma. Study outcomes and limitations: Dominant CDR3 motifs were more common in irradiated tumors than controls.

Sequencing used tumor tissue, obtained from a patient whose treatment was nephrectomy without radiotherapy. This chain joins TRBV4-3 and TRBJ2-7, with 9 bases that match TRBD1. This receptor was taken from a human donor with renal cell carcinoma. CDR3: CASSQGGDRVHEQYF. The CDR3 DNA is TGCGCCAGCAGCCAAGGGGGGGACAGGGTCCACGAGCAGTACTTC.